A selection of T cell receptor beta chains follows, all from one sample in a study of blood T cell repertoires in COVID-19. Sequencing used immunoSEQ multiplex PCR; TCRdb keeps in-frame clones, though not all of them. The sample lists about 200,000 clones, around 90% seen once, with under 7.5% in the top ten. Sequencing was done on a sample of peripheral blood. The receptors stem from a man aged 60 to 69 who had recovered from COVID-19. Both conserved end residues are part of each CDR3. D genes are given only for firm matches. Clone size is shown for a subset of rows, as once, few, many or a class of expanded clone.

>TRBJ2-3|NA|NA|TRBV6-5
CASSYSTGLSTDTQYF
TGTGCCAGCAGTTACTCGACGGGTCTTAGCACAGATACGCAGTATTTT
>TRBJ1-6|NA|NA|TRBV19
CASTSFRAGQSPLHF
TGTGCCAGTACCTCCTTCAGGGCAGGACAATCACCCCTCCACTTT
>TRBJ2-2|TRBD2|NA|TRBV7-2
CASSWTSGSGGGELFF
TGTGCCAGCAGCTGGACTAGCGGGAGTGGGGGCGGGGAGCTGTTTTTT
>TRBJ1-2|NA|NA|TRBV4-1
CASSPSGNYGYTF
TGCGCCAGCAGCCCCTCAGGGAACTATGGCTACACCTTC
>TRBJ1-5|TRBD1|NA|TRBV4-1
CASSPQATRTGDNQPQHF
TGCGCCAGCAGCCCACAAGCCACCCGGACAGGGGACAATCAGCCCCAGCATTTT
>TRBJ2-1|TRBD1|NA|TRBV16
CASSQSGTGWGNEQFF
TGTGCCAGCAGCCAATCTGGGACAGGGTGGGGCAATGAGCAGTTCTTC
>TRBJ2-2|TRBD1|NA|TRBV19
CASSGTGWTGELFF
TGTGCCAGTAGTGGGACAGGATGGACCGGGGAGCTGTTTTTT
>TRBJ2-1|TRBD2|NA|TRBV4-2
CASSQDRLAGGLFYNEQFF
TGTGCCAGCAGCCAAGATCGACTAGCGGGGGGGCTGTTTTACAATGAGCAGTTCTTC
>TRBJ2-7|TRBD2|few|TRBV5-4
CASSPGGSAVTYEQYF
TGTGCCAGCAGTCCGGGGGGGAGTGCTGTAACCTACGAGCAGTACTTC
>TRBJ1-1|NA|NA|TRBV5-6
CASSLFGAGMNTEAFF
TGTGCCAGCAGCTTGTTCGGGGCGGGAATGAACACTGAAGCTTTCTTT
>TRBJ1-1|NA|NA|TRBV24-1
CATSPPPAEAFF
TGTGCCACCAGTCCTCCCCCCGCTGAAGCTTTCTTT
>TRBJ2-3|TRBD2|NA|TRBV7-3
CASSKGLAGDTDTQYF
TGTGCCAGCAGCAAAGGACTAGCGGGCGACACAGATACGCAGTATTTT
>TRBJ2-7|NA|once|TRBV7-9
CASSPVLGRNEQYF
TGTGCCAGCAGCCCCGTGCTTGGGAGAAACGAGCAGTACTTC
>TRBJ1-2|TRBD1|NA|TRBV28
CASRTDRARNYGYTF
TGTGCCAGCAGAACGGACAGGGCTCGGAACTATGGCTACACCTTC
>TRBJ2-3|TRBD2|NA|TRBV18
CASSPRTSGTSDTQYF
TGTGCCAGCTCACCACGGACTAGCGGGACCTCAGATACGCAGTATTTT
>TRBJ2-1|NA|NA|TRBV4-2
CASSQGDSPAGNEQFF
TGTGCCAGCAGCCAAGGGGACAGCCCCGCGGGGAATGAGCAGTTCTTC
>TRBJ2-3|TRBD2|NA|TRBV11-3
CASRRTLGGSVDTQYF
TGTGCCAGCAGACGTACTTTAGGCGGGAGCGTAGATACGCAGTATTTT